The 19 T cell receptor beta chains below come from one sample, sequenced in a study of blood T cell repertoires in COVID-19. Measured with immunoSEQ multiplex PCR; TCRdb has only the in-frame clones, and not every one. The data contain approximately 190,000 clones, 84% of them singletons. Sequencing was done on a sample of peripheral blood. The receptor source for this set is a woman in her 70s with active or convalescent COVID-19.

The gene calls are TRBV12-5 and TRBJ2-7; TRBD1 matches 10 bases. V shed 5 bases and J 4 bases; nucleotides not matched to a gene: 5. The germline V gene has CDR1 LGHNT and CDR2 FRNRAP. The CDR3 totals 14 residues. CDR3 sequence reads: CASGLTGGIYEQYF. CDR3 coding DNA: TGTGCTAGTGGTCTGACAGGGGGCATTTACGAGCAGTACTTC. The whole variable domain, filled in from reference TRBV12-5 and TRBJ2-7, reads DARVTQTPRHKVTEMGQEVTMRCQPILGHNTVFWYRQTMMQGLELLAYFRNRAPLDDSGMPKDRFSAEMPDATLATLKIQPSEPRDSAVYFCASGLTGGIYEQYFGPGTRLTVT.

The chain has TRBV6-5 and TRBJ2-1; 14 positions agree with TRBD2. V lost 4 bases and J lost 8; bases outside the gene matches: 1. In germline, CDR1 is MNHEY, CDR2 SVGAGI. The CDR3 consists of 14 residues. In DNA form, the CDR3 reads TGTGCCAGCAGTTGGGGACTAGCGGGAGATGAGCAGTTCTTC. This gives the protein CASSWGLAGDEQFF.

This chain links TRBV30 with TRBJ2-1; the match to TRBD1 covers 8 bases. This CDR3 has 14 residues. Per the germline V gene, CDR1 is GTSNPN and CDR2 is SVGIG (reference sequence). V was pared by 5 bases and J by 3 bases, with 6 bases of the junction left unmatched. CDR3 in DNA: TGTGCCTGGGGGACAGGACAGAACTACAATGAGCAGTTCTTC. Its protein product is CAWGTGQNYNEQFF.

This chain joins TRBV4-1 and TRBJ2-5; 9 nucleotides line up with TRBD2. This CDR3 is built from 17 residues. The germline CDR1 and CDR2 sequences are MGHRA and YSYEKL. Losses at the gene ends were 0 bases for V and 5 bases for J; bases not matched to a gene: 10. CDR3 region: CASSQEGSGRSWETQYF. CDR3 in DNA: TGCGCCAGCAGCCAAGAAGGTAGCGGGAGAAGTTGGGAGACCCAGTACTTC.

The V gene is TRBV12-3 or TRBV12-4, the J gene TRBJ1-1; 7 bases are a match to TRBD1. V lost 6 bases to trimming and J lost 4 bases; unmatched junction nucleotides: 5. This CDR3 region has 13 residues. The CDR3 DNA follows: TGTGCCAGCAGCATCGACAGGGCCACTGAAGCTTTCTTT. Its translation is CASSIDRATEAFF.

The gene calls are TRBV9 and TRBJ1-1, with D perhaps TRBD1 (5 bases). Trimming pared 4 bases from V and 7 bases from J, leaving 17 bases between. This CDR3 contains 14 residues. Germline CDR1 and CDR2: SGDLS and YYNGEE. For the CDR3, the DNA is TGTGCCAGCAGCTCCTCCGGGACTCTACGTGAAGCTTTCTTT. Protein sequence: CASSSSGTLREAFF.

This rearrangement joins TRBV5-4 to TRBJ2-1; 10 bases align to TRBD2. Looked up from germline, CDR1 is SGHNT and CDR2 is YYREEE (reference sequence). Losses at the gene ends were 6 bases for V and 7 bases for J; bases not matched to a gene: 13. The CDR3 runs 16 residues. The CDR3 is CASTPRRDSGRNEQFF. Here the CDR3 DNA reads TGTGCCAGCACCCCGCGCCGGGATAGCGGGAGGAATGAGCAGTTCTTC. The full variable domain, rest sourced from reference TRBV5-4 and TRBJ2-1, is ETGVTQSPTHLIKTRGQQVTLRCSSQSGHNTVSWYQQALGQGPQFIFQYYREEENGRGNFPPRFSGLQFPNYSSELNVNALELDDSALYLCASTPRRDSGRNEQFFGPGTRLTVL.

This chain joins TRBV15 and TRBJ1-1, with 9 bases fitting TRBD1. Germline loops: CDR1 LNHNV, CDR2 YYDKDF (reference sequence). The CDR3 is made up of 15 amino acids. J gave up 10 bases and V 1 base, and 10 bases lay outside the gene matches. In DNA, the CDR3 is TGTGCCACCAGCAGAGGGGTTACCGGGACAGGGAGAGCTTTCTTT. This gives the protein CATSRGVTGTGRAFF. The full variable domain, rest sourced from reference TRBV15 and TRBJ1-1, is DAMVIQNPRYQVTQFGKPVTLSCSQTLNHNVMYWYQQKSSQAPKLLFHYYDKDFNNEADTPDNFQSRRPNTSFCFLDIRSPGLGDTAMYLCATSRGVTGTGRAFFGQGTRLTVV.

V usage is TRBV6-1 and J usage is TRBJ2-5; unclear D gene. The CDR3 length is 15 residues. From germline, CDR1 is MNHNS and CDR2 SASEGT. Trimming left V 2 bases short and J 2 bases short, with 12 bases between. The CDR3 region has the DNA TGTGCCAGCAGTGAAATCCCCCGGAGACAAGAGACCCAGTACTTC. Encoded protein: CASSEIPRRQETQYF.

The chain links TRBV7-2 to TRBJ2-7; 10 positions match TRBD2. The CDR3 sequence is 15 residues long. V trimming: 1 base; J trimming: 4 bases; junction bases outside the gene matches: 4. Germline V lookup: CDR1 SGHTA, CDR2 FQGNSA. Here the CDR3 reads CASSLVPSGSYEQYF. Here the CDR3 DNA reads TGTGCCAGCAGCTTAGTGCCTAGCGGGAGTTACGAGCAGTACTTC.

This chain joins TRBV6-5 and TRBJ2-1, with a possible D match to TRBD1 (5 bases). V dropped 7 bases and J dropped 6 bases, with 19 bases sitting between them. CDR1 is MNHEY, CDR2 SVGAGI, per germline. The CDR3 length is 15 residues. The CDR3 bases are TGTGCCAGCAAGGGGTCCGTAAACCCAGCCAATGAGCAGTTCTTC. Translation: CASKGSVNPANEQFF.

This clone was seen once. The chain couples TRBV18 to TRBJ1-2, with a possible D match to TRBD1 (5 bases). Germline V gene data show CDR1 as KGHSH and CDR2 as LQKENI. This CDR3 has 14 residues. Trimming removed 3 bases from V and 4 bases from J, with 12 bases in between. CDR3 bases: TGTGCCAGCTCACCTTTAGACAGAGCCTATGGCTACACCTTC. Translating it yields CASSPLDRAYGYTF.

The chain recombines TRBV4-1 with TRBJ1-5, with 9 bases identical to TRBD1. Trimming took 3 bases from V and 4 from J; bases not matched to a gene: 1. Germline V lookup: CDR1 MGHRA, CDR2 YSYEKL. This CDR3 is 14 amino acids long. Here the CDR3 reads CASSQTGGNQPQHF. In nucleotides, the CDR3 is TGCGCCAGCAGCCAGACAGGGGGAAATCAGCCCCAGCATTTT.

The sample holds many counts of this clone. The chain links TRBV6-6 to TRBJ1-2; 7 bases agree with TRBD1. The J segment lost 4 bases and the V segment lost 5 bases, leaving 7 bases of the junction unmatched. The germline V gene has CDR1 MNHNY and CDR2 SVGAGI (reference sequence). This CDR3 contains 14 residues. CDR3 amino acids: CASSQTGTVYGYTF. The CDR3 DNA reads as TGTGCCAGCAGTCAAACCGGGACAGTCTATGGCTACACCTTC.

The gene calls are TRBV3-1 (or the pseudogene TRBV3-2) and TRBJ2-1; no definite D call. V lost 1 base to trimming and J lost 6 bases, with 7 bases between them. The CDR3 runs 13 residues. Germline V lookup: CDR1 LGHDT, CDR2 YNNKEL (reference sequence). The CDR3 sequence: CASSQGLSNEQFF. CDR3 bases: TGTGCCAGCAGCCAAGGACTGAGCAATGAGCAGTTCTTC.

The chain recombines TRBV6-1 with TRBJ2-1; D possibly corresponds to TRBD1 (6 bases). The CDR3 has 17 residues. Trimming took 4 bases from V and 5 from J, leaving 21 bases between them. CDR1 MNHNS and CDR2 SASEGT come from the germline V gene. The CDR3, as DNA: TGTGCCAGCAGTGGGGGGACACCAGACAACCTAAACAATGAGCAGTTCTTC. Protein: CASSGGTPDNLNNEQFF.

The rearrangement links TRBV2 to TRBJ2-1; D is undetermined. Trimming cost V 6 bases and J 10 bases, with 19 bases left between them. Per the germline V gene, CDR1 is SNHLY and CDR2 is FYNNEI. This CDR3 region has 14 residues. DNA for the CDR3: TGTGCCAGCAGGGAGCAGACTTCGTCGAGGGAGCAGTTCTTC. Amino acid sequence: CASREQTSSREQFF.

The chain combines TRBV2 with TRBJ1-5; maybe TRBD1 (5 bases). In germline, CDR1 is SNHLY, CDR2 FYNNEI. This CDR3 comprises 13 residues. V was trimmed by 1 base and J by 5 bases, leaving 6 bases between them. CDR3 bases: TGTGCCAGCAGTGAAGACAGGTATCAGCCCCAGCATTTT. This sequence encodes CASSEDRYQPQHF.

This clone was picked up one time. The chain recombines TRBV6-1 with TRBJ2-7; D unclear. With 0 bases removed from V and 3 bases from J, the gap between germline ends came to 6 bases. CDR1 is MNHNS, CDR2 SASEGT, per germline. The CDR3 is made up of 13 amino acids. The CDR3 coding sequence is TGTGCCAGCAGTGAAGCGCTAGGCTACGAGCAGTACTTC. Protein: CASSEALGYEQYF.